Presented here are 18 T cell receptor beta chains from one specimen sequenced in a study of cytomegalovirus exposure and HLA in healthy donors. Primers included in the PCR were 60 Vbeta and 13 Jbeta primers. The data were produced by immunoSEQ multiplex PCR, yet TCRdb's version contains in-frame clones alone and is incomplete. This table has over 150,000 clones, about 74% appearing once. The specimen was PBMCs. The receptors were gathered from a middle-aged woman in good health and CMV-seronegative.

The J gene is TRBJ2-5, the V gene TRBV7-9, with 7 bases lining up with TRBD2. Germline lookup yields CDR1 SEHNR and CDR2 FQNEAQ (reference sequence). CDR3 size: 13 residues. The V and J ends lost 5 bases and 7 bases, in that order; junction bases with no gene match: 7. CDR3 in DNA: TGTGCCAGCAGCGGGGGAGGGACGGGGACCCAGTACTTC. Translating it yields CASSGGGTGTQYF.

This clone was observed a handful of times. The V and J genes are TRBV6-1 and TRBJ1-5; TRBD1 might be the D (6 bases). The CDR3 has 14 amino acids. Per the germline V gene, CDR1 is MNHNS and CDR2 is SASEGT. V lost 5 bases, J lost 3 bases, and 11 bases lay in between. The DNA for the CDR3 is TGTGCCAGCAGTTTAGACAGGAACAATCAGCCCCAGCATTTT. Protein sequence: CASSLDRNNQPQHF.

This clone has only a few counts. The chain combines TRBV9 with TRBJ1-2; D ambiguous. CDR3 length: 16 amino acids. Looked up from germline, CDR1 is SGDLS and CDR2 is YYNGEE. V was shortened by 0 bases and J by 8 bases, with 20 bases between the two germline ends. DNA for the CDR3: TGTGCCAGCAGCGTAGCTACTTGGGCAGATTGGAAGGGCTACACCTTC. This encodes CASSVATWADWKGYTF.

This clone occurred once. CDR3: CASSHLAGGSSYEQYF. CDR3 bases: TGTGCCAGCAGCCACCTAGCGGGGGGGAGCTCCTACGAGCAGTACTTC. V usage is TRBV14 and J usage is TRBJ2-7; 12 bases align to TRBD2. The V gene's germline CDR1 is SGHDN and CDR2 FVKESK. The CDR3 is made up of 16 amino acids. J was trimmed by 0 bases and V by 3 bases; bases with no gene match: 3.

The CDR3 spells CSARQGIHEQYF. DNA for the CDR3: TGCAGCGCAAGACAGGGAATCCACGAGCAGTACTTC. The rearrangement uses TRBV29-1 and TRBJ2-7; 7 bases map to TRBD1. CDR1 is SQVTM, CDR2 ANQGSEA, per germline. This CDR3 has 12 residues. V dropped 7 bases and J dropped 5; count of bases not matched to a gene: 8.

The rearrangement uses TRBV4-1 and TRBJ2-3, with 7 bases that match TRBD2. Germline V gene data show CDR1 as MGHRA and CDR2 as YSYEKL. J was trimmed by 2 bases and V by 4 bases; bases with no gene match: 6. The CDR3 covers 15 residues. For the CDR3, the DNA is TGCGCCAGCAGCCTGAGCGGGGTTTACACAGATACGCAGTATTTT. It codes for CASSLSGVYTDTQYF.

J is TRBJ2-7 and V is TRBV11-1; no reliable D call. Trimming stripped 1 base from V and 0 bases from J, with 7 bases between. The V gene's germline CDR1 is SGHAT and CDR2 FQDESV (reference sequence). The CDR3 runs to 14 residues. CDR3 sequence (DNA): TGTGCCAGCAGCTTAGATTCCAGCTCCTACGAGCAGTACTTC. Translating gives CASSLDSSSYEQYF. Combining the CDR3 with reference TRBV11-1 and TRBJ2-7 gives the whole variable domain EAEVAQSPRYKITEKSQAVAFWCDPISGHATLYWYRQILGQGPELLVQFQDESVVDDSQLPKDRFSAERLKGVDSTLKIQPAELGDSAMYLCASSLDSSSYEQYFGPGTRLTVT.

CDR3 sequence (DNA): TGTGCCAGCAGCGCCGCCAGGGCCGAGAACACCGGGGAGCTGTTTTTT. This codes for CASSAARAENTGELFF. This chain connects TRBV6-6 to TRBJ2-2, with D perhaps matching TRBD1 (5 bases). The V gene lost 6 bases and the J gene lost 1 base, with 15 bases spanning the gap. This CDR3 comprises 16 residues. Germline assignment: CDR1 MNHNY and CDR2 SVGAGI (reference sequence).

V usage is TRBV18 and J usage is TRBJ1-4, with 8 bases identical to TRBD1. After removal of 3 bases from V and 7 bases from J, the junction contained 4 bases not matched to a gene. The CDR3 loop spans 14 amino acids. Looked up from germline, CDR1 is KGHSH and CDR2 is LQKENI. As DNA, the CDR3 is TGTGCCAGCTCACCTCAGGGGGCGGGTGAAAAACTGTTTTTT. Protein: CASSPQGAGEKLFF.

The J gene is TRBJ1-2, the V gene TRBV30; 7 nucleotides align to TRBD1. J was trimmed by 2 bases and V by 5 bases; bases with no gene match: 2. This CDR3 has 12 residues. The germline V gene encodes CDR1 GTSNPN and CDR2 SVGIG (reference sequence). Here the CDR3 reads CAWDRENYGYTF. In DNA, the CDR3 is TGTGCCTGGGACAGGGAGAACTATGGCTACACCTTC.

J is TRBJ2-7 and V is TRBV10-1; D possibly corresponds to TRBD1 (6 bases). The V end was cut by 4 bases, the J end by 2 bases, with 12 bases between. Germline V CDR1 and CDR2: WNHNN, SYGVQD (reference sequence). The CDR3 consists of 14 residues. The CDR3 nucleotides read TGCGCCAGCAGTGCCCTGAGGGGGACCTACGAGCAGTACTTC. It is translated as CASSALRGTYEQYF.

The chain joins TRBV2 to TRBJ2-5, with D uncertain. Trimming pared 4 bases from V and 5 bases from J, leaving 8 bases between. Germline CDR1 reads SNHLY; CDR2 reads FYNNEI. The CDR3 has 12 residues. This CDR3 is CASSGYTETQYF. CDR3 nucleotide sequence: TGTGCCAGCAGTGGGTACACCGAGACCCAGTACTTC.

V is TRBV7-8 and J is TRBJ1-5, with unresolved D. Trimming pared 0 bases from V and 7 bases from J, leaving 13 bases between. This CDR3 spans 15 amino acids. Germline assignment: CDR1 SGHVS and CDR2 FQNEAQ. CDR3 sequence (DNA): TGTGCCAGCAGCTTAGCTACGGGGATACGACAGCCCCAGCATTTT. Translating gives CASSLATGIRQPQHF.

Here the CDR3 DNA reads TGCGCCAGCAGCTTGGGCACCCTGGAGTATGGCTACACCTTC. Protein sequence: CASSLGTLEYGYTF. The gene calls are TRBV5-1 and TRBJ1-2; D unclear. This CDR3 comprises 14 residues. Germline V gene sequence: CDR1 SGHRS, CDR2 YFSETQ. The germline V and J ends were trimmed by 0 bases and 5 bases, with 11 bases remaining between them.

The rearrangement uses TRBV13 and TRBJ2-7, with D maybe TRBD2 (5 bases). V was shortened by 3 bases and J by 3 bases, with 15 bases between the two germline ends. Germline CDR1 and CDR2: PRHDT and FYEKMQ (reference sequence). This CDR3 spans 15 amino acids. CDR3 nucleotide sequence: TGTGCCAGCAGCTTCCGGGATCCCAAAGGCTACGAGCAGTACTTC. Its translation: CASSFRDPKGYEQYF.

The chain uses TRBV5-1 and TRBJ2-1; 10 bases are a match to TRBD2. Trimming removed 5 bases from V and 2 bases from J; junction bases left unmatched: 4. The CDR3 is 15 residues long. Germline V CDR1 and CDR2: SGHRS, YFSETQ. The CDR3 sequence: CASRSAGGPYNEQFF. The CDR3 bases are TGCGCCAGCAGGTCAGCGGGGGGGCCCTACAATGAGCAGTTCTTC.

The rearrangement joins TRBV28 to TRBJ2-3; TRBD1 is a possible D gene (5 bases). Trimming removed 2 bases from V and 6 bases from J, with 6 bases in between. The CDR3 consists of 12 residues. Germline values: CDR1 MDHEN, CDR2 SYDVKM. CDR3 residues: CASSLKGDTQYF. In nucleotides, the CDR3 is TGTGCCAGCAGTTTAAAGGGGGATACGCAGTATTTT.

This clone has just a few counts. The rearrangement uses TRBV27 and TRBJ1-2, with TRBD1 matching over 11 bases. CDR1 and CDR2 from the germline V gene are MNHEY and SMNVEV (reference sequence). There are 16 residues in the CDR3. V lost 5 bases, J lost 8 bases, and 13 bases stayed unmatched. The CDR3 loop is CASSLIPGQGVGGYTF. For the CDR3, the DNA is TGTGCCAGCAGTCTGATCCCGGGACAGGGGGTGGGCGGCTACACCTTC.